A selection of T cell receptor beta chains follows, all from one sample in a study of OX40 agonist ivuxolimab in advanced cancers. Produced via immunoSEQ multiplex PCR; TCRdb's table is partial and in-frame only. The table includes about 76,000 clones, around 80% detected once. The specimen was CD4+ or CD8+ T cells sorted from blood, collected in a trial of the OX40 agonist ivuxolimab. These receptors were collected from an adult with an advanced solid tumor such as melanoma, head and neck, liver or kidney cancer. The CDR3 runs from the conserved cysteine through the conserved F or W. Each record gives: V gene, D gene, clone size, J gene, CDR3 protein, CDR3 DNA. D genes are given only for firm matches. Size values are once, few and many counts, or a class for expanded clones, and some rows have none.

>TRBV5-4|-|-|TRBJ2-7
CASSSMGRMNYEQYF
TGTGCCAGCAGCTCAATGGGGCGGATGAACTACGAGCAGTACTTC
>TRBV19|-|-|TRBJ2-7
CGTPPPYEQYF
TGCGGGACTCCCCCTCCCTACGAGCAGTACTTC
>TRBV5-1|-|-|TRBJ1-2
CASSLTSDSYGYTF
TGCGCCAGCAGCTTGACCAGTGACTCCTATGGCTACACCTTC
>TRBV7-2|TRBD1|once|TRBJ2-7
CASSSTGQYEQYF
TGTGCCAGCAGTTCAACGGGACAGTACGAGCAGTACTTC
>TRBV6-5|TRBD2|-|TRBJ2-7
CASRPRGGSEQYF
TGTGCCAGCCGACCTCGGGGGGGCTCGGAGCAGTACTTC
>TRBV30|-|-|TRBJ2-1
CAWSVASEQFF
TGTGCCTGGAGTGTAGCTTCTGAGCAGTTCTTC
>TRBV5-1|TRBD2|-|TRBJ2-3
CASSLLAGVADTQYF
TGCGCCAGCAGCTTACTAGCGGGGGTTGCAGATACGCAGTATTTT
>TRBV29-1|-|-|TRBJ2-5
CSASQETQYF
TGCAGCGCCTCACAAGAGACCCAGTACTTC
>TRBV28|-|-|TRBJ1-3
CASGLPGAGNTIYF
TGTGCCAGCGGCCTACCAGGGGCTGGAAACACCATATATTTT
>TRBV7-9|-|-|TRBJ1-4
CASSLSAGDEKLFF
TGTGCCAGCAGCTTGAGTGCCGGTGATGAAAAACTGTTTTTT
>TRBV12-5|TRBD1|-|TRBJ2-3
CASGSDRIGDTQYF
TGTGCTAGTGGATCGGACAGGATCGGTGATACGCAGTATTTT
>TRBV4-2|-|few|TRBJ2-2
CASSQGIANTGELFF
TGTGCCAGCAGCCAGGGAATCGCGAACACCGGGGAGCTGTTTTTT
>TRBV6-4|TRBD1|-|TRBJ1-2
CASPTSRRGRDLDGYTF
TGTGCCAGCCCTACCTCTAGGAGGGGGCGGGATTTGGATGGCTACACCTTC
>TRBV7-9|-|once|TRBJ2-3
CASSLNFATQYF
TGTGCCAGCAGCTTAAACTTCGCTACGCAGTATTTT
>TRBV29-1|-|-|TRBJ2-1
CSVDVRSSYNEQFF
TGCAGCGTTGATGTCAGGAGCTCCTACAATGAGCAGTTCTTC
>TRBV4-2|TRBD2|-|TRBJ2-5
CASSQDSSGGETQYF
TGTGCCAGCAGCCAAGATTCTAGCGGGGGGGAGACCCAGTACTTC
>TRBV5-6|TRBD1|once|TRBJ2-1
CASSLLFGTGVNEQFF
TGTGCCAGCAGCTTATTGTTCGGGACAGGGGTCAATGAGCAGTTCTTC
>TRBV30|-|-|TRBJ2-1
CAWSHRGAYNEQFF
TGTGCCTGGAGTCACCGGGGAGCCTACAATGAGCAGTTCTTC
>TRBV11-3|-|-|TRBJ2-5
CASSLPGAGEETQYF
TGTGCCAGCAGCTTACCGGGGGCCGGGGAAGAGACCCAGTACTTC
>TRBV28|TRBD1|-|TRBJ1-1
CASSLWDRGYSEAFF
TGTGCCAGCAGTTTGTGGGACAGGGGGTATTCTGAAGCTTTCTTT
>TRBV25-1|-|-|TRBJ1-1
CASGEGTEAFF
TGTGCCAGTGGGGAGGGCACTGAAGCTTTCTTT
>TRBV7-3|-|-|TRBJ1-2
CASGPEGGYTF
TGTGCCAGCGGGCCCGAGGGGGGCTACACCTTC
>TRBV2|TRBD1|-|TRBJ1-2
CASQGGYGFMGYTF
TGTGCCAGCCAAGGGGGCTATGGTTTTATGGGCTACACCTTC
>TRBV19|-|-|TRBJ1-1
CASKIGATNTEAFF
TGTGCCAGTAAAATAGGGGCAACGAACACTGAAGCTTTCTTT
>TRBV2|-|-|TRBJ1-5
CASSETGLNQPQHF
TGTGCCAGCAGTGAAACGGGGCTCAATCAGCCCCAGCATTTT
>TRBV11-1|-|-|TRBJ2-2
CASSLGVTGKGELFF
TGTGCCAGCAGCTTAGGGGTTACAGGAAAGGGGGAGCTGTTTTTT
>TRBV15|TRBD1|-|TRBJ1-1
CATSKDRGSTEAFF
TGTGCCACCAGCAAAGACAGGGGGTCGACTGAAGCTTTCTTT
>TRBV18|TRBD1|-|TRBJ1-2
CASSPDRGEGGYTF
TGTGCCAGCTCCCCGGACAGGGGCGAGGGTGGCTACACCTTC
>TRBV4-3|-|-|TRBJ2-3
CASSRRGTLTDTQYF
TGCGCCAGCAGCCGACGCGGGACTCTCACAGATACGCAGTATTTT
>TRBV5-5|-|-|TRBJ2-3
CASSFNPTDTQYF
TGTGCCAGCAGCTTTAATCCCACAGATACGCAGTATTTT
>TRBV2|TRBD2|once|TRBJ2-5
CASSDEFGGVQETQYF
TGTGCCAGCAGTGACGAGTTCGGGGGGGTCCAAGAGACCCAGTACTTC
>TRBV5-4|-|-|TRBJ2-7
CASSSGAIDSNSYEQYF
TGTGCCAGCAGCTCTGGGGCGATAGACAGCAACTCCTACGAGCAGTACTTC
>TRBV2|-|-|TRBJ1-1
CASSRRGGDTEAFF
TGTGCCAGCAGCCGTCGGGGGGGGGACACTGAAGCTTTCTTT
>TRBV6-1|TRBD1|-|TRBJ1-2
CASSEAPGGVYGYTF
TGTGCCAGCAGTGAAGCGCCAGGGGGCGTCTATGGCTACACCTTC
>TRBV6-5|-|-|TRBJ1-3
CASSYSSGTGNTIYF
TGTGCCAGCAGTTACTCGAGTGGCACTGGAAACACCATATATTTT
>TRBV6-5|-|-|TRBJ2-6
CASKRAGANVLTF
TGTGCCAGCAAAAGGGCCGGGGCCAACGTCCTGACTTTC
>TRBV18|-|-|TRBJ1-2
CASSQSGDTHYGYTF
TGTGCCAGCTCACAATCAGGTGACACCCACTATGGCTACACCTTC
>TRBV28|TRBD1|few|TRBJ1-2
CASRSTGSSYGYTF
TGTGCCAGCAGGTCGACAGGGTCATCCTATGGCTACACCTTC
>TRBV6-5|-|-|TRBJ1-2
CASSQGLGPFGYTF
TGTGCCAGCAGTCAGGGGTTGGGTCCTTTTGGCTACACCTTC
>TRBV19|-|-|TRBJ2-2
CASSSGTGTGELFF
TGTGCCAGTAGTTCCGGAACAGGGACCGGGGAGCTGTTTTTT
>TRBV6-4|TRBD1|-|TRBJ2-2
CASSDSTGIFTGELFF
TGTGCCAGCAGTGACTCGACAGGGATATTCACCGGGGAGCTGTTTTTT